The subject of this entry is one T cell receptor (beta chain). Its antigen is not known. Arm-PCR of CDR3 regions and iRepertoire HTBI primers were used to build TCR beta libraries. TCRdb re-called the multiplex PCR reads through MiXCR, storing one row per CDR3 protein. This table holds almost 450,000 distinct CDR3 sequences, about 15% found once. The V gene end was trimmed by 0 bases and the J gene end by 1 base; junction bases not matched to a gene: 2. This CDR3 is built from 15 residues. Germline V gives CDR1 SGHTA, CDR2 FQGTGA. The sample originates from a study of regulatory T cells in long-lasting Graves disease. Study-wide results and limits: Persistent patients shared more public clonotypes (approximately 2,900) than new patients (roughly 970). Persistent disease was associated with favored TRBV28 usage and with favored use of TRBJ1-2 and TRBJ2-5.

Sample time point: newly diagnosed GD, antithyroid drugs for less than 3 months. RNA isolated from PBMCs was used to make the TCR library. These data were also reused for a study on T cells in Graves' hyperthyroidism and ophthalmopathy. That report notes: When the TCR CDR3 underwent first-round RT-PCR, the HTBI primer set was used.

The sequence was collected from a woman in her twenties or thirties with Graves disease. The chain employs TRBV7-3 and TRBJ1-1; 7 bases fit TRBD1. Sequences were derived from peripheral blood mononuclear cells (PBMCs), sampled at new diagnosis, from a patient treated with antithyroid drugs. The CDR3 DNA reads TGTGCCAGCAGCTTAACGACAGGGACGAACACTGAAGCTTTCTTT. It is translated as CASSLTTGTNTEAFF.